This T cell receptor (beta chain) was profiled in a study of technical replicates of blood from a few donors. Trimming shortened V by 1 base and J by 0 bases, and 10 bases separated the two germline ends. Germline assignment: CDR1 SEHNR and CDR2 FQNEAQ (reference sequence). The CDR3 totals 16 residues. The data were produced by immunoSEQ multiplex PCR, yet TCRdb's version contains in-frame clones alone and is incomplete. The table records 45,000 to 65,000 clones, 90% to 95% of them present only once. The rearrangement links TRBV7-9 to TRBJ2-1; TRBD2 is a possible D gene (5 bases). Source material: T cells isolated from PBMCs. This sequence originates from a human donor in good health. CDR3 nucleotides: TGTGCCAGCAGCTTAGTACGGGGTAGCTCCTACAATGAGCAGTTCTTC. Translating it yields CASSLVRGSSYNEQFF.